These 21 T cell receptor beta chains were all obtained from the same sample, sequenced in a study of T cells in Graves' hyperthyroidism and ophthalmopathy (dated by TCRdb to the late 2010s). The method was multiplex PCR. Data came from an Illumina HiSeq 2000. Amplification of TCR beta CDR3 regions was carried out from RNA transcripts. For the first round of RT-PCR on the TCR CDR3, the HTBI primer set was used together with the Qiagen OneStep RT-PCR kit. TCRdb passed the public sequencing reads through fastp at Q25 and MiXCR, retaining productive beta sequences. Each CDR3 protein appears once, grouped with its most common genes and DNA. This sample comprises about 640,000 distinct CDR3 sequences, less than 25% of them detected only once. The ten top clones hold roughly 30% of the sample. Sequenced: blood. The receptor source for this set is a man aged 30 to 45 with Graves' ophthalmopathy.

This clonotype came up many times. V is TRBV18 and J is TRBJ1-1, with D perhaps matching TRBD1 (6 bases). The V gene lost 0 bases and the J gene lost 0 bases, with 11 bases spanning the gap. Germline V gives CDR1 KGHSH, CDR2 LQKENI. This CDR3 comprises 16 residues. The CDR3: CASSPPRGDMNTEAFF. CDR3 DNA sequence: TGTGCCAGCTCACCACCGCGGGGGGACATGAACACTGAAGCTTTCTTT.

The chain couples TRBV18 to TRBJ1-2; TRBD1 agrees at 9 bases. The CDR3 is made up of 13 amino acids. CDR1 KGHSH and CDR2 LQKENI come from the germline V gene. Germline trimming cut 7 bases from V and 3 bases from J; bases unmatched to any gene: 3. The CDR3 DNA reads TGTGCCAGCTGGGACAGGGAGGACTATGGCTACACCTTC. Translation: CASWDREDYGYTF.

In this sample, this clonotype turned up a few times. The V and J genes are TRBV5-1 and TRBJ2-5; 9 bases align to TRBD1. The V gene's germline CDR1 is SGHRS and CDR2 YFSETQ. CDR3 length: 17 residues. V shed 3 bases and J 0 bases; nucleotides not matched to a gene: 9. CDR3 DNA: TGCGCCAGCAGCTCAGGGACAGGGTATCTCAACCAAGAGACCCAGTACTTC. Translating gives CASSSGTGYLNQETQYF.

The rearrangement joins TRBV27 to TRBJ2-3, with TRBD1 identical over 9 bases. The CDR3 is 17 residues long. Germline CDR1 MNHEY, CDR2 SMNVEV (reference sequence). V lost 6 bases to trimming and J lost 4 bases; unmatched junction nucleotides: 14. CDR3 amino acids: CASSRPPGQGVPDTQYF. The CDR3, as DNA: TGTGCCAGCAGCCGCCCACCGGGACAGGGTGTCCCAGATACGCAGTATTTT.

The chain combines TRBV20-1 with TRBJ2-5, with 8 bases fitting TRBD1. CDR1 is DFQATT, CDR2 SNEGSKA, per germline (reference sequence). The ends lost 2 bases at V and 5 bases at J; junction bases unmatched: 4. CDR3 length: 13 amino acids. The DNA for the CDR3 is TGCAGTGCTAGACCAGGGGGCGGGGAGACCCAGTACTTC. Protein: CSARPGGGETQYF.

This clonotype was seen more than once but under ten times. The chain uses TRBV29-1 and TRBJ2-2; D uncertain. With 4 bases removed from V and 3 bases from J, the gap between germline ends came to 9 bases. CDR3 size: 13 residues. Germline V gene data show CDR1 as SQVTM and CDR2 as ANQGSEA. The CDR3 sequence: CSVARPYTGELFF. The CDR3 DNA reads as TGCAGCGTTGCCAGACCGTACACCGGGGAGCTGTTTTTT.

The V and J genes are TRBV28 and TRBJ2-3, with a weak D call TRBD1 (7 bases). Germline-derived CDR1 and CDR2 are MDHEN and SYDVKM. Trimming took off 4 bases at V and 2 bases at J, with 10 bases between the two ends. The CDR3 runs 14 residues. Written as DNA, the CDR3 is TGTGCCAGCAGTTACAGGGGACTCACAGATACGCAGTATTTT. Its protein product is CASSYRGLTDTQYF.

This rearrangement joins TRBV20-1 to TRBJ2-1; D is ambiguous. The CDR3 has 15 amino acids. Germline-derived CDR1 and CDR2 are DFQATT and SNEGSKA (reference sequence). V was trimmed by 6 bases and J by 7 bases, leaving 22 bases between them. The CDR3 DNA is TGCAGTGCCGTAAACATCCGGGCCGATGGGAATGAGCAGTTCTTC. Its translation: CSAVNIRADGNEQFF.

This clonotype was counted a few times. The rearrangement links TRBV7-9 to TRBJ2-7; D call uncertain. V lost 1 base and J lost 6, with 16 bases in between. Germline loops: CDR1 SEHNR, CDR2 FQNEAQ (reference sequence). The CDR3 is 15 residues long. The CDR3: CASSLESPPRSEQYF. The CDR3 DNA sequence: TGTGCCAGCAGCTTAGAATCGCCACCCAGGAGCGAGCAGTACTTC.

This clonotype came up many times. The J gene is TRBJ2-7, the V gene TRBV7-8; weak D call: TRBD1 (6 bases). CDR1 SGHVS and CDR2 FQNEAQ come from the germline V gene. V was pared by 1 base and J by 3 bases, with 13 bases between. CDR3 length: 15 residues. DNA of the CDR3: TGTGCCAGCAGCTTAGGTCCAGGGGCAGGCTACGAGCAGTACTTC. Encoded protein: CASSLGPGAGYEQYF.

In this sample, this clonotype turned up a few times. CDR3 sequence reads: CASSGTRTDTQYF. The CDR3 coding sequence is TGCGCCAGCAGTGGGACCAGGACAGATACGCAGTATTTT. The J gene is TRBJ2-3, the V gene TRBV10-2; D is ambiguous. The germline CDR1 and CDR2 sequences are WSHSY and SAAADI. Trimming shortened V by 4 bases and J by 3 bases, and 8 bases separated the two germline ends. The CDR3 spans 13 residues.

This clonotype was counted at least ten times. The genes are TRBV9 and TRBJ2-1, with 10 bases that match TRBD2. Looked up from germline, CDR1 is SGDLS and CDR2 is YYNGEE. The CDR3 is 15 amino acids. Trimming cost V 3 bases and J 3 bases; bases outside gene matches: 3. CDR3 protein: CASSASGGFYNEQFF. CDR3 nucleotide sequence: TGTGCCAGCAGCGCTAGCGGGGGATTCTACAATGAGCAGTTCTTC.

This clonotype appeared many times. V and J are TRBV7-2 and TRBJ2-7; no definite D call. CDR1 SGHTA and CDR2 FQGNSA come from the germline V gene. Trimming shortened V by 7 bases and J by 5 bases, and 27 bases separated the two germline ends. The length of the CDR3 is 17 residues. CDR3 coding DNA: TGTGCCAGCACTCCTTCCCCCCAGAAGTCCCCGTCGGACGAGCAGTACTTC. This encodes CASTPSPQKSPSDEQYF.

V and J are TRBV5-1 and TRBJ1-4; D ambiguous. The CDR3 is 16 residues long. V lost 3 bases and J 0 bases, leaving 12 bases between the germline ends. In germline, CDR1 is SGHRS, CDR2 YFSETQ. CDR3 nucleotides: TGCGCCAGCAGCTCCTCGGGGTCTGCAACTAATGAAAAACTGTTTTTT. Translation gives CASSSSGSATNEKLFF.

This clonotype was observed at least ten times. The J gene is TRBJ1-1, the V gene TRBV30; no clear D. V was pared by 3 bases and J by 0 bases, with 14 bases between. Germline CDR1 GTSNPN, CDR2 SVGIG (reference sequence). The CDR3 extends over 15 amino acids. The CDR3 DNA sequence: TGTGCCTGGAGAGGCCCGGTTACTATGAACACTGAAGCTTTCTTT. Translation: CAWRGPVTMNTEAFF.

The chain recombines TRBV27 with TRBJ2-7, with D tentatively TRBD1 (6 bases). The CDR3 runs 15 residues. V gave up 7 bases and J gave up 9 bases, with 25 bases separating them. Germline lookup yields CDR1 MNHEY and CDR2 SMNVEV (reference sequence). DNA of the CDR3: TGTGCCAGCATGGACCAGGACAGCTTTGGCGCTCGGCAGTACTTC. Protein: CASMDQDSFGARQYF.

This clonotype was counted many times. The rearrangement links TRBV20-1 to TRBJ2-7; D is perhaps TRBD2 (6 bases). The length of the CDR3 is 13 residues. V dropped 5 bases and J dropped 0 bases, with 11 bases sitting between them. Looked up from germline, CDR1 is DFQATT and CDR2 is SNEGSKA (reference sequence). The CDR3, as DNA: TGCAGTGCTGGACTAACGAGCTCCTACGAGCAGTACTTC. Translating it yields CSAGLTSSYEQYF.

This clonotype has a count of ten or more. This chain uses TRBV7-9 with TRBJ2-5; TRBD2 matches at 7 bases. V shed 5 bases and J 5 bases; nucleotides not matched to a gene: 5. This CDR3 has 13 amino acids. Germline CDR1 SEHNR, CDR2 FQNEAQ (reference sequence). The CDR3 DNA is TGTGCCAGCAGCCCACTAGCGTCGGAGACCCAGTACTTC. Protein: CASSPLASETQYF.

Regarding this clonotype: This may be a read error, as it is one base from a much larger clone. This chain links TRBV7-9 with TRBJ2-5; D is possibly TRBD1 or TRBD2 (5 bases each). Per germline, CDR1 SEHNR and CDR2 FQNEAQ (reference sequence). The CDR3 sequence is 14 residues long. The germline V and J ends were trimmed by 2 bases and 5 bases, with 12 bases remaining between them. The CDR3 DNA follows: TGTGCCAGCAGCTTAAGTGTCAGGGAGGAGACCCAGTACTTC. Translated, it gives CASSLSVREETQYF.

A few counts support this clonotype. The chain combines TRBV28 with TRBJ1-5; no clear D. CDR3 length: 14 residues. With 10 bases removed from V and 0 bases from J, the gap between germline ends came to 13 bases. The germline CDR1 and CDR2 sequences are MDHEN and SYDVKM. The DNA of the CDR3 is TGTGCCATGGCCCCACTTTCTAGCAATCAGCCCCAGCATTTT. Protein product: CAMAPLSSNQPQHF.

The rearrangement uses TRBV6-9 and TRBJ2-6, with 8 bases fitting TRBD1. J lost 1 base, V lost 3 bases, and 14 bases had no gene match. Germline V CDR1 and CDR2: MNHGY, SVAAGI. CDR3 length: 20 residues. CDR3 bases: TGTGCCAGCAGTTACCTCGGCCCAGGGGGCGCCGGATCTGGGGCCAACGTCCTGACTTTC. Its protein is CASSYLGPGGAGSGANVLTF.